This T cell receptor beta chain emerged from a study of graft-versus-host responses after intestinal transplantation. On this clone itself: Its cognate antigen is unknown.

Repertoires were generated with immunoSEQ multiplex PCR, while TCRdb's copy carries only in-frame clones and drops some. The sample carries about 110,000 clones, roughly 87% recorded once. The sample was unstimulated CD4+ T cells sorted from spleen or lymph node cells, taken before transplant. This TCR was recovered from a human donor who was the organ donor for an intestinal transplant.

The CDR3 region has the DNA TGTGCCAGCAGCTGGGGCGGGACTAGCGGGAGTATCACAGATACGCAGTATTTT. Translating it yields CASSWGGTSGSITDTQYF. The chain links TRBV11-2 to TRBJ2-3; 14 bases map to TRBD2. The ends lost 4 bases at V and 2 bases at J; junction bases unmatched: 8. Germline loops: CDR1 SGHAT, CDR2 FQNNGV. The CDR3 runs to 18 residues.